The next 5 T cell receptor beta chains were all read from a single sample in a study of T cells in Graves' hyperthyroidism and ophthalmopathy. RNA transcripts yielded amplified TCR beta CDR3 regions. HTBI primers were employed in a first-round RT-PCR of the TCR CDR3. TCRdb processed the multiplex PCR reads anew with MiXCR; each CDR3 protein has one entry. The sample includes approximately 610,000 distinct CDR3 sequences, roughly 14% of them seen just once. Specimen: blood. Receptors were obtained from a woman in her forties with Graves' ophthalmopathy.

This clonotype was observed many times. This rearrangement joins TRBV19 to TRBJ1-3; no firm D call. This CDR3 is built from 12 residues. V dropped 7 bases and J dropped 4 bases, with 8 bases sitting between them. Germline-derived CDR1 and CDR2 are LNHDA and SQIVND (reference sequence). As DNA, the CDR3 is TGTGCCAGTATTTCGGTCGGAAACACCATATATTTT. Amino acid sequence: CASISVGNTIYF.

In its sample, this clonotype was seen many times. CDR3 protein: CASSLGGGGPEAFF. The DNA of the CDR3 is TGCGCCAGCAGCTTGGGAGGGGGGGGCCCTGAAGCTTTCTTT. The rearrangement joins TRBV5-1 to TRBJ1-1, with D possibly matching TRBD1 (6 bases). V was pared by 0 bases and J by 6 bases, with 12 bases between. CDR1 and CDR2 (germline): SGHRS, YFSETQ. The CDR3 runs 14 residues.

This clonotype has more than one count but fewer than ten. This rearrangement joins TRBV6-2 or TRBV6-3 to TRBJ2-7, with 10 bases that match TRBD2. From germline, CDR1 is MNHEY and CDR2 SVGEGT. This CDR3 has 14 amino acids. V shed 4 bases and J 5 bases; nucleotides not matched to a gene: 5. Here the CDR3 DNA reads TGTGCCAGCAGTTTCTCTAGCGGGAGCCACGAGCAGTACTTC. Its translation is CASSFSSGSHEQYF.

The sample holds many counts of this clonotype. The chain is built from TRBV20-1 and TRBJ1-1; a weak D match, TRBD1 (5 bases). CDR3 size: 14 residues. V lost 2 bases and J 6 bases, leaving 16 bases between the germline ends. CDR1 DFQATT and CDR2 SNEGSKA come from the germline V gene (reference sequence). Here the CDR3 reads CSARQGLGNAEAFF. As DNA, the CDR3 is TGCAGTGCTAGACAGGGCCTGGGGAATGCTGAAGCTTTCTTT.

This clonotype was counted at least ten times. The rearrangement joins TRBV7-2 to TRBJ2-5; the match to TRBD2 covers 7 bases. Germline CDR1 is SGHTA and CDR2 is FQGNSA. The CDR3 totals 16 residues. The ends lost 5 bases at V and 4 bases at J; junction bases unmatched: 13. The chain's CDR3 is CASSPLTAGVGETQYF. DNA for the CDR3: TGTGCCAGCAGCCCGCTTACGGCGGGAGTGGGAGAGACCCAGTACTTC. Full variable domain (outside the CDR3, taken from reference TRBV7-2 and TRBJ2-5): GAGVSQSPSNKVTEKGKDVELRCDPISGHTALYWYRQSLGQGLEFLIYFQGNSAPDKSGLPSDRFSAERTGGSVSTLTIQRTQQEDSAVYLCASSPLTAGVGETQYFGPGTRLLVL.